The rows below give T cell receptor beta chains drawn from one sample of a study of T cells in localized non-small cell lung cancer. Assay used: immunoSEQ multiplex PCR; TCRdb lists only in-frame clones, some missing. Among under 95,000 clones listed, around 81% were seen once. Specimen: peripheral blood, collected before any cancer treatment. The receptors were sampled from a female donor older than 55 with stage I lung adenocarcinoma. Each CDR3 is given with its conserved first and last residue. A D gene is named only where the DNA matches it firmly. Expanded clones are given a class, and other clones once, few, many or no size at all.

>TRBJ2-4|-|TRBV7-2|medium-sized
TGTGCCAGCAGCTTAGCGGACTCCAAAAACATTCAGTACTTC
CASSLADSKNIQYF
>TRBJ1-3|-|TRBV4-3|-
TGCGCCAGCAGCCAAGATGTAGGAGACGGAAACACCATATATTTT
CASSQDVGDGNTIYF
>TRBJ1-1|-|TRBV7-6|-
TGTGCCAGCAGCTCCGGACAGTTGGGTACTGAAGCTTTCTTT
CASSSGQLGTEAFF
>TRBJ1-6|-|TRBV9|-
TGTGCCAGCAGCGTAACTGCCGGGTATTCACCCCTCCACTTT
CASSVTAGYSPLHF
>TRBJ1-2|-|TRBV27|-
TGTGCCAGCAGTTCTCGGGGGCGCCGGGGGAATGGCTACACCTTC
CASSSRGRRGNGYTF
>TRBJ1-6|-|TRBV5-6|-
TGTGCCAGCAGCTTGGGCACCGGGACGGAATATTATAATTCACCCCTCCACTTT
CASSLGTGTEYYNSPLHF
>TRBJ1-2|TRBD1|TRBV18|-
TGTGCCAGCTCACCATCGGGACAGGGGTATGGCTACACCTTC
CASSPSGQGYGYTF
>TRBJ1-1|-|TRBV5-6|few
TGTGCCAGCAGCTTTGGAGGTACCACTGAAGCTTTCTTT
CASSFGGTTEAFF
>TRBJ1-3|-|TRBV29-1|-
TGCAGCGTTGAAGTCTCGACAGCTGGAAACACCATATATTTT
CSVEVSTAGNTIYF
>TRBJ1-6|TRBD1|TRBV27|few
TGTGCCAGCAGGGGGGACAGGGGGCAGGGTTCACCCCTCCACTTT
CASRGDRGQGSPLHF
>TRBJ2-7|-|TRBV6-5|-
TGTGCCAGCAGTTACTTCTACGAGCAGTACTTC
CASSYFYEQYF
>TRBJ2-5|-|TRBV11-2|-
TGTGCCAGCAGCTTAGTTCCAGGAAGCAAGGGGGAGACCCAGTACTTC
CASSLVPGSKGETQYF
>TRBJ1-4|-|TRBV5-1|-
TGCGCCAGCAGCCCAGATTCGGGGCGGTGGGGAAAACTGTTTTTT
CASSPDSGRWGKLFF
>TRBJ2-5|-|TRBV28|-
TGTGCCAGCAGTACCGCAGTCCAGGGGAAGGGAGAGACCCAGTACTTC
CASSTAVQGKGETQYF
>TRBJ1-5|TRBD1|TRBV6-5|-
TGTGCCAGCAACCCTTCCGGGACAGGGAATCAGCCCCAGCATTTT
CASNPSGTGNQPQHF
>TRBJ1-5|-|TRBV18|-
TGTGCCAGCTCACCACAAGGTAGCAATCAGCCCCAGCATTTT
CASSPQGSNQPQHF
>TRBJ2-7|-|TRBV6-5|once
TGTGCCAGCACCTACCCAGCCGACACCAGCTACGAGCAGTACTTC
CASTYPADTSYEQYF
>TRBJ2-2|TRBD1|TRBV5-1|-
TGCGCCAGCAGCTTGGAGGGACAGCTCACCGGGGAGCTGTTTTTT
CASSLEGQLTGELFF
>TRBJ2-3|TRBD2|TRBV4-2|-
TGTGCCAGCAGCCAATTAACTAGCGGGGGGGCCTTCGATACGCAGTATTTT
CASSQLTSGGAFDTQYF
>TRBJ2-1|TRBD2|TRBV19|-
TGTGCCAGTAATCAACCGGGGGGGGTTAGGAATGAGCAGTTCTTC
CASNQPGGVRNEQFF
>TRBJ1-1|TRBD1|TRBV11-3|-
TGTGCCAGCAGCTTAGGACAGGGCGGCACTGAAGCTTTCTTT
CASSLGQGGTEAFF
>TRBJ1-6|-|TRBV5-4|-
TGTGCCAGCAGCTTGGGAGCTTGGGCTGATTCACCCCTCCACTTT
CASSLGAWADSPLHF
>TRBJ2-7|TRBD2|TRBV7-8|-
TGTGCCTGGGGGGATAGCGGGGGCGAGCAGTACTTC
CAWGDSGGEQYF
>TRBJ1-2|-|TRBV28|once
TGTGCCAGCAGTCTCTCCCCGGGACAAGCGGATGGCTACACCTTC
CASSLSPGQADGYTF
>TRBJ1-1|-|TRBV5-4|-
TGTGCCAGCAGCTCGTGGGCGAACACTGAAGCTTTCTTT
CASSSWANTEAFF
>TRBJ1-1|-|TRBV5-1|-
TGCGCCAGCAGCTTGGAAGGGTCCCGCAGCCGTAACACTGAAGCTTTCTTT
CASSLEGSRSRNTEAFF
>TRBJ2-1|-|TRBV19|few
TGTGCCAGTAGTATAGTTCAGGGGCCCTACAATGAGCAGTTCTTC
CASSIVQGPYNEQFF
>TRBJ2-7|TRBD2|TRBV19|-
TGTGCCAGTAGTTTCGGACTAGCGGGAGAGCAGTACTTC
CASSFGLAGEQYF
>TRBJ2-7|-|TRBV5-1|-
TGCGCCAGCAGCTTCCAGGGCCCCCCTAGTGAAGAGCAGTACTTC
CASSFQGPPSEEQYF
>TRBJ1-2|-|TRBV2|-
TGTGCCAGCAGACTGGGACGTTATGGCTACACCTTC
CASRLGRYGYTF
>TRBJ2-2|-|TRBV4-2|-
TGTGCCAGCAGCCAAGAAACCAAGAGCACAACCGGGGAGCTGTTTTTT
CASSQETKSTTGELFF
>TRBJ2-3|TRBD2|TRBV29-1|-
TGCAGCGTTGTGGTAGCGGGAGGAGCAGATACGCAGTATTTT
CSVVVAGGADTQYF
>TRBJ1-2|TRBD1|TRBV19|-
TGTGCCAGTAGTATCGGGACAGGTCACTATGGCTACACCTTC
CASSIGTGHYGYTF
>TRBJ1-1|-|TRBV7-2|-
TGTGCCAGCAGCTTAGATGGCAGGTGGAGCGACACTGAAGCTTTCTTT
CASSLDGRWSDTEAFF
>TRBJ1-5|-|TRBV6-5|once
TGTGCCAGCAGTTCCCGGCCTAATCAGCCCCAGCATTTT
CASSSRPNQPQHF
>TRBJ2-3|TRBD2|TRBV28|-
TGTGCCAGCAGTTCACAAGATATAGCGGGAGAGGCAGATACGCAGTATTTT
CASSSQDIAGEADTQYF
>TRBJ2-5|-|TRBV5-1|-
TGCGCCAGCAGAACGGGGACCGGGGAGACCCAGTACTTC
CASRTGTGETQYF
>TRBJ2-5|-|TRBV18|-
TGTGCCAGCTCACCAGGGGAGACCCAGTACTTC
CASSPGETQYF
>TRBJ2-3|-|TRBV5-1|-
TGCGCCAGCGGCTCCAGCAGTGGCACAGATACGCAGTATTTT
CASGSSSGTDTQYF
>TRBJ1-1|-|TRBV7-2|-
TGTGCCAGCAGCTTCCTACAGGGCCTGAGCACTGAAGCTTTCTTT
CASSFLQGLSTEAFF
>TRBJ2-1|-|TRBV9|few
TGTGCCAGCAGCGCTACAGGGACCTACAATGAGCAGTTCTTC
CASSATGTYNEQFF
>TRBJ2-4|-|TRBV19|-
TGTGCCAGTAGTAGGCCAGGCGCTCCTAAAAACATTCAGTACTTC
CASSRPGAPKNIQYF
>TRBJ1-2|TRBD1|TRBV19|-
TGTGCCAGTAGTCCCCCCCACAGGGGGCTAAACTATGGCTACACCTTC
CASSPPHRGLNYGYTF
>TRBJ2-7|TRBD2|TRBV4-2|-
TGTGCCAGCAGCCCTCGGGGGGAGAGCTCCTACGAGCAGTACTTC
CASSPRGESSYEQYF
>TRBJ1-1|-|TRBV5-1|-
TGCGCCAGCAGCGACCGGGCCCCCAATCCAAAAGCTTTCTTT
CASSDRAPNPKAFF
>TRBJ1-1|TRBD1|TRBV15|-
TGTGCCACCAGCAGAGATCAGGGGGCGAGGACGAACACTGAAGCTTTCTTT
CATSRDQGARTNTEAFF
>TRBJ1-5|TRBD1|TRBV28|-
TGTGCCAGCAGTGCAATACAGGGGAATCAGCCCCAGCATTTT
CASSAIQGNQPQHF
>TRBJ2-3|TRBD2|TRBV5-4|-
TGTGCCAGCAGCGGGAGGGCCCTCAGCACAGATACGCAGTATTTT
CASSGRALSTDTQYF
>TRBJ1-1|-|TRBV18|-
TGTGCCAGCTCTTCCCAACGGGGGGCGGAAGCTTTCTTT
CASSSQRGAEAFF
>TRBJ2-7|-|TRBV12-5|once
TGTGCTAGTGGTTCCTCTTATGGAGAGCAGTACTTC
CASGSSYGEQYF
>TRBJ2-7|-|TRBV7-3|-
TGTGCCAGCAGCTTGGACAGTTCCTACGAGCAGTACTTC
CASSLDSSYEQYF
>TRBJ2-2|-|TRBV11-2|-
TGTGCCAGCAGCTTTAGGTCCACCGGGGAGCTGTTTTTT
CASSFRSTGELFF
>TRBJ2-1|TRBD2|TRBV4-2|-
TGTGCCAGCAGTCAGATGGCGGGGGGAAGCTACAATGAGCAGTTCTTC
CASSQMAGGSYNEQFF